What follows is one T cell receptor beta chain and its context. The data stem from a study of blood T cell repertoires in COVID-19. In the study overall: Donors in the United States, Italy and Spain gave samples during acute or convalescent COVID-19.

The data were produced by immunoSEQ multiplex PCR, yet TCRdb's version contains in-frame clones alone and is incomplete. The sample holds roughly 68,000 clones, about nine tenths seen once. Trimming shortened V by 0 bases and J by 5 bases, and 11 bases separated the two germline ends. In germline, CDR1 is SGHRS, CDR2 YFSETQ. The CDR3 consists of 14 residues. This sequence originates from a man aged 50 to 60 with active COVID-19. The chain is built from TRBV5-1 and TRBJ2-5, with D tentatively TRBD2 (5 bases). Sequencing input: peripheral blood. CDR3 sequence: CASSLGTPGETQYF. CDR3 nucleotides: TGCGCCAGCAGCTTGGGGACTCCCGGGGAGACCCAGTACTTC.